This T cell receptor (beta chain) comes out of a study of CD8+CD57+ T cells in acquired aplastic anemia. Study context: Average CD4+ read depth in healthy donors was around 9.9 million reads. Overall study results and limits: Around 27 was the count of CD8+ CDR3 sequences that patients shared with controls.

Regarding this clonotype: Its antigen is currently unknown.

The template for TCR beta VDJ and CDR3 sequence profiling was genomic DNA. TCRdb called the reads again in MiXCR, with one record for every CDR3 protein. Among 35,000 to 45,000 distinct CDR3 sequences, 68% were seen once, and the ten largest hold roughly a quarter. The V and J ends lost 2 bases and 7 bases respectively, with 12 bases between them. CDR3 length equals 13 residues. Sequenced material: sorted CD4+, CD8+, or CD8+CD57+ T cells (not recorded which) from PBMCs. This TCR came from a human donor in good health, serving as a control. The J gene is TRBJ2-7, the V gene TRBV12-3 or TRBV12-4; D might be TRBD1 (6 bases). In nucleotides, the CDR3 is TGTGCCAGCAGTTTAAACAGGGCCAGGGAGCAGTACTTC. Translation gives CASSLNRAREQYF.